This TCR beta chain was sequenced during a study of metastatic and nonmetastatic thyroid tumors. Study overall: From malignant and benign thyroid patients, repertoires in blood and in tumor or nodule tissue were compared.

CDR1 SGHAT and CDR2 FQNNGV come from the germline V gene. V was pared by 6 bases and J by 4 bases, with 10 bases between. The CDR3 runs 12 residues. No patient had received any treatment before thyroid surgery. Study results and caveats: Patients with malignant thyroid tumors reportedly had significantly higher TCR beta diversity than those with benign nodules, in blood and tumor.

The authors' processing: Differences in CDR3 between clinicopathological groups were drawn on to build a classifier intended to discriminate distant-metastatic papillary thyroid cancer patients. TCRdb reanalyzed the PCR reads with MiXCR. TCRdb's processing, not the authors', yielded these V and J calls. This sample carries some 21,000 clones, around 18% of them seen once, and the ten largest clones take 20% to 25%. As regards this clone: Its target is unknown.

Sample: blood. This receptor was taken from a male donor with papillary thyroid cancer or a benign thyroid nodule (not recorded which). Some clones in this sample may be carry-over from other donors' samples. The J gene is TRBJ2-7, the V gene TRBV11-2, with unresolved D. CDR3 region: CASSSGPYEQYF. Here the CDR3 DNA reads TGTGCCAGCAGTTCCGGGCCTTACGAGCAGTACTTC.